The 24 T cell receptor beta chains presented below share a single source sample, sequenced in a study of cytotoxic CD8 clonotypes in ibrutinib-treated CLL. Sequenced by immunoSEQ multiplex PCR; TCRdb stores in-frame clones only, minus some. The repertoire holds 19,000 or so clones, with 65% to 85% as singletons. The material was PBMCs, obtained before ibrutinib treatment. All receptors come from a human donor with chronic lymphocytic leukemia.

V usage is TRBV5-5 and J usage is TRBJ2-7, with a tentative D call TRBD1 (6 bases). The V end lost 0 bases, the J end lost 6 bases, and 10 bases lay between the germline ends. The CDR3 is made up of 13 amino acids. From germline, CDR1 is SGHKS and CDR2 YYEKEE (reference sequence). The CDR3 is CASSLGGGSEQYF. The DNA for the CDR3 is TGTGCCAGCAGCTTGGGTGGGGGCTCCGAGCAGTACTTC.

The J gene is TRBJ1-2, the V gene TRBV9, with TRBD1 as a possible D gene (6 bases). The CDR3 extends over 13 amino acids. Trimming removed 4 bases from V and 8 bases from J, with 15 bases in between. Germline V gives CDR1 SGDLS, CDR2 YYNGEE. CDR3 in DNA: TGTGCCAGCAGCACAGGGAACATCGGAGGCTACACCTTC. Translated, it gives CASSTGNIGGYTF.

The gene calls are TRBV7-9 and TRBJ1-1; TRBD1 agrees at 10 bases. This CDR3 comprises 15 residues. Germline loops: CDR1 SEHNR, CDR2 FQNEAQ (reference sequence). J was trimmed by 6 bases and V by 5 bases; bases with no gene match: 9. CDR3 protein: CASSGRDRGIAEAFF. As DNA, the CDR3 is TGTGCCAGCAGCGGCCGGGACAGGGGAATCGCTGAAGCTTTCTTT.

V gene TRBV19 combines with J gene TRBJ1-1; 7 nucleotides match TRBD1. Germline loops: CDR1 LNHDA, CDR2 SQIVND (reference sequence). J lost 2 bases, V lost 9 bases, and 6 bases had no gene match. The CDR3 contains 13 residues. The CDR3 loop reads CASRDRYNTEAFF. The DNA of the CDR3 is TGTGCCAGCCGGGACAGATATAACACTGAAGCTTTCTTT.

The chain uses TRBV6-6 and TRBJ2-7; 8 bases are a match to TRBD1. The CDR3 contains 13 residues. The junction had 4 bases not matched to a gene; V was cut back by 7 bases and J by 2 bases. Germline V gene lookup returns CDR1 MNHNY and CDR2 SVGAGI (reference sequence). The CDR3 region has the DNA TGTGCCAGCACACACAGGGGGACCTACGAGCAGTACTTC. Translated, it gives CASTHRGTYEQYF.

V is TRBV12-5 and J is TRBJ1-5; D is perhaps TRBD1 (6 bases). Per the germline V gene, CDR1 is LGHNT and CDR2 is FRNRAP. Deletions cut 6 bases from V and 0 bases from J, with 12 bases between. The CDR3 totals 15 residues. The CDR3 is CASGFTGFSNQPQHF. The CDR3 nucleotides are TGTGCTAGTGGATTTACAGGGTTTAGCAATCAGCCCCAGCATTTT.

This chain uses TRBV4-1 with TRBJ2-7; no clear D gene. The CDR3 runs to 16 residues. Trimming pared 0 bases from V and 1 base from J, leaving 13 bases between. CDR1 is MGHRA, CDR2 YSYEKL, per germline. In DNA, the CDR3 is TGCGCCAGCAGCCAAGATCGCGGCAGGTCATCCTACGAGCAGTACTTC. This codes for CASSQDRGRSSYEQYF.

The rearrangement joins TRBV5-5 to TRBJ2-3; D not resolved. V shed 0 bases and J shed 6 bases, with 5 bases lying between them. The CDR3 runs 12 residues. Per germline, CDR1 SGHKS and CDR2 YYEKEE (reference sequence). The CDR3 protein is CASSLGVDTQYF. CDR3 sequence (DNA): TGTGCCAGCAGCTTGGGGGTTGATACGCAGTATTTT.

This sequence joins TRBV23-1 and TRBJ1-3; D unclear. TRBV23-1 is an ORF for which the function is uncertain. CDR3 length: 9 residues. The V end was cut by 6 bases, the J end by 6 bases, with 0 bases between. The CDR3 coding sequence is TGCGCCAGCAGAAACACCATATATTTT. It is translated as CASRNTIYF.

This clone turned up a few times. In DNA, the CDR3 is TGTGCCAGCAGTGAAGCTCCGGACAGCTCCTACGAGCAGTACTTC. It specifies CASSEAPDSSYEQYF. The genes are TRBV6-1 and TRBJ2-7, with D perhaps TRBD1 (6 bases). The V gene's germline CDR1 is MNHNS and CDR2 SASEGT. This CDR3 is built from 15 residues. The ends were cut back, 0 bases at V and 0 bases at J, with 9 bases in the middle.

The chain combines TRBV27 with TRBJ2-2; a weak D match, TRBD1 (5 bases). Germline loops: CDR1 MNHEY, CDR2 SMNVEV (reference sequence). The CDR3 extends over 15 amino acids. Deletions cut 3 bases from V and 4 bases from J, with 12 bases between. CDR3: CASSFRVTGTGELFF. The CDR3 nucleotides are TGTGCCAGCAGTTTCCGGGTCACAGGCACCGGGGAGCTGTTTTTT.

In its sample, this clone was seen once. The chain links TRBV6-6 to TRBJ1-4, with a weak D call TRBD1 (5 bases). Germline loops: CDR1 MNHNY, CDR2 SVGAGI (reference sequence). Trimming took off 5 bases at V and 0 bases at J, with 10 bases between the two ends. CDR3 size: 15 residues. CDR3 coding DNA: TGTGCCAGCAGTCCCGGGGCTGCAACTAATGAAAAACTGTTTTTT. Translated: CASSPGAATNEKLFF.

In its sample, this clone was seen a few times. The genes are TRBV6-5 and TRBJ1-6; weak D call: TRBD1 (5 bases). V shed 7 bases and J shed 10 bases, with 20 bases lying between them. There are 15 residues in the CDR3. CDR1 is MNHEY, CDR2 SVGAGI, per germline. The CDR3 loop reads CASNRDSGTGSPLHF. The CDR3 region has the DNA TGTGCCAGCAATAGAGACAGCGGGACGGGCTCACCCCTCCACTTT.

V is TRBV5-8 and J is TRBJ1-5; D not resolved. Looked up from germline, CDR1 is SGHTS and CDR2 is YDEGEE. The V end was cut by 0 bases, the J end by 3 bases, with 7 bases between. CDR3 length equals 14 residues. DNA of the CDR3: TGTGCCAGCAGCTTGGCCGGGTACAATCAGCCCCAGCATTTT. Translated: CASSLAGYNQPQHF.

The chain couples TRBV11-2 to TRBJ2-3; D is undetermined. This CDR3 has 13 amino acids. Looked up from germline, CDR1 is SGHAT and CDR2 is FQNNGV. V lost 0 bases to trimming and J lost 5 bases, with 6 bases between them. CDR3 in DNA: TGTGCCAGCAGCTTAGATCTAAGAGATACGCAGTATTTT. Protein: CASSLDLRDTQYF.

V and J are TRBV5-6 and TRBJ1-1; a weak D match, TRBD1 (5 bases). Germline lookup yields CDR1 SGHDT and CDR2 YYEEEE. The CDR3 loop spans 14 amino acids. The V end lost 0 bases, the J end lost 6 bases, and 12 bases lay between the germline ends. CDR3 in amino acids: CASSLGWGSAEAFF. As DNA, the CDR3 is TGTGCCAGCAGCTTGGGATGGGGGAGCGCTGAAGCTTTCTTT.

The genes are TRBV28 and TRBJ2-2, with a tentative D call TRBD1 (6 bases). V lost 6 bases and J 6 bases, leaving 14 bases between the germline ends. This CDR3 comprises 14 residues. Germline CDR1 MDHEN, CDR2 SYDVKM. The CDR3 spells CASRGPGVAGELFF. DNA for the CDR3: TGTGCCAGCAGAGGTCCAGGGGTCGCCGGGGAGCTGTTTTTT. The full variable domain, completed using reference TRBV28 and TRBJ2-2, is DVKVTQSSRYLVKRTGEKVFLECVQDMDHENMFWYRQDPGLGLRLIYFSYDVKMKEKGDIPEGYSVSREKKERFSLILESASTNQTSMYLCASRGPGVAGELFFGEGSRLTVL.

The chain is built from TRBV7-9 and TRBJ1-4, with TRBD1 identical over 9 bases. The V gene's germline CDR1 is SEHNR and CDR2 FQNEAQ (reference sequence). V dropped 5 bases and J dropped 0; count of bases not matched to a gene: 10. This CDR3 is built from 18 residues. The CDR3 DNA reads as TGTGCCAGCAGCCGCCGACAGGGGGTGGTTGCAACTAATGAAAAACTGTTTTTT. Its protein product is CASSRRQGVVATNEKLFF.

This chain connects TRBV5-4 to TRBJ1-4; D is ambiguous. V was trimmed by 2 bases and J by 7 bases, leaving 9 bases between them. The CDR3 loop spans 13 amino acids. Germline-derived CDR1 and CDR2 are SGHNT and YYREEE (reference sequence). The CDR3 DNA sequence: TGTGCCAGCAGCTTAGGTCGGGGTGAAAAACTGTTTTTT. Amino acids: CASSLGRGEKLFF.

This chain uses TRBV30 with TRBJ1-6; D not certain. V shed 5 bases and J shed 0 bases, with 8 bases lying between them. The CDR3 covers 14 residues. CDR1 is GTSNPN, CDR2 SVGIG, per germline (reference sequence). In nucleotides, the CDR3 is TGTGCCTGGGCGGCGAGCTCCTATAATTCACCCCTCCACTTT. The encoded protein is CAWAASSYNSPLHF.

This clone was found once. CDR3 sequence (DNA): TGTGCCAGCAGTTCATTAGCAGGGTTGGCTCGCGAAAACATTCAGTACTTC. Protein: CASSSLAGLARENIQYF. The gene calls are TRBV28 and TRBJ2-4; D perhaps matches TRBD1 (5 bases). The germline V and J ends were trimmed by 4 bases and 5 bases, with 21 bases remaining between them. The CDR3 spans 17 residues. Germline CDR1 MDHEN, CDR2 SYDVKM.

The chain recombines TRBV5-1 with TRBJ1-2; D possibly corresponds to TRBD1 (6 bases). Germline CDR1 is SGHRS and CDR2 is YFSETQ. This CDR3 comprises 14 residues. V was shortened by 5 bases and J by 3 bases, with 14 bases between the two germline ends. CDR3 protein: CASSRTALDYGYTF. The DNA of the CDR3 is TGCGCCAGCAGTAGGACAGCGCTGGACTATGGCTACACCTTC. Full variable domain (outside the CDR3, taken from reference TRBV5-1 and TRBJ1-2): KAGVTQTPRYLIKTRGQQVTLSCSPISGHRSVSWYQQTPGQGLQFLFEYFSETQRNKGNFPGRFSGRQFSNSRSEMNVSTLELGDSALYLCASSRTALDYGYTFGSGTRLTVV.

The chain has TRBV27 and TRBJ1-2; D gene unclear. The CDR3 has 13 amino acids. CDR1 and CDR2 (germline): MNHEY, SMNVEV (reference sequence). The V gene lost 4 bases and the J gene lost 3 bases, with 9 bases spanning the gap. This CDR3 reads CASSWRSYYGYTF. CDR3 DNA sequence: TGTGCCAGCAGTTGGCGGTCCTACTATGGCTACACCTTC.

This rearrangement joins TRBV4-3 to TRBJ2-7, with 9 bases that match TRBD1. V gave up 0 bases and J gave up 6 bases; unmatched junction bases: 6. The CDR3 is 15 residues long. Germline values: CDR1 LGHNA, CDR2 YSLEER. CDR3: CASSQEGTGGAEQYF. The CDR3 DNA follows: TGCGCCAGCAGCCAAGAAGGCACAGGGGGCGCCGAGCAGTACTTC.